The clone carrying this TCR beta chain was counted once. The data originate from a study of blood T cell repertoires in COVID-19. The wider study: Material from acute and convalescent COVID-19 was sourced from the United States, Italy and Spain. PBMCs, B-cell-depleted T cells, or T cells provided the cDNA or gDNA that made up the material.

The CDR3 runs to 14 residues. V was trimmed by 5 bases and J by 1 base, leaving 10 bases between them. CDR1 is SGHTA and CDR2 is FQGTGA in the germline V gene. Sequencing was performed with immunoSEQ multiplex PCR; in TCRdb, only in-frame clones are kept and a portion is missing. This sample has some 300,000 clones, with about 87% found just once. The V gene is TRBV7-3, the J gene TRBJ2-3; the D gene is possibly TRBD2 (6 bases). Specimen: peripheral blood. The TCR comes from a woman younger than 45 who had recovered from COVID-19. The CDR3 sequence is CASSRDWGTDTQYF. DNA for the CDR3: TGTGCCAGCAGCCGGGACTGGGGCACAGATACGCAGTATTTT.